These 9 T cell receptor beta chains came from one sample sequenced in a study of beta chain features in type 1 diabetes (dated by TCRdb to 2017 to 2018). General study outcomes and caveats: Type 1 diabetes patients showed a moderate but significant shortening of TCRB CDR3 length in all four CD4+ subsets.

Antigens for these TCRs are unknown. Library method: the immunoSEQ multiplex PCR assay. The entire isolated RNA was reverse transcribed using the High Capacity cDNA Reverse Transcription Kit, and thus expressed TCRB transcripts were sequenced. TCRdb holds this immuneACCESS table with in-frame rearrangements only. Some clones are missing; in checked studies, unresolved V genes explain under half, and the rest has no known cause. Within this sample are 600,000 to 700,000 clones, with under 15% of them counted one time only. The ten largest clones represent more than 0.1% of the sample. Sequencing was carried out using naive CD4+ T cells from blood. What this sample's cell subset or site label stands for: true naive CD4+ T cells. These receptors all stem from a man aged 30-40 years with type 1 diabetes.

This clone was counted only a few times. CDR3 sequence: CASSQEGVGAYSYEQYF. As DNA, the CDR3 is TGTGCCAGCAGCCAAGAAGGCGTGGGTGCCTACTCCTACGAGCAGTACTTC. J is TRBJ2-7 and V is TRBV4-2; D is uncertain. V lost 0 bases and J lost 0, with 15 bases in between. From germline, CDR1 is LGHNA and CDR2 YNFKEQ. The length of the CDR3 is 17 residues.

The CDR3 here is CASSRAPGGGYTF. The CDR3 coding sequence is TGCGCCAGCAGCCGCGCTCCAGGGGGCGGCTACACCTTC. V usage is TRBV5-1 and J usage is TRBJ1-2, with 8 positions matching TRBD1. The CDR3 contains 13 residues. The V segment lost 4 bases and the J segment 8 bases; nucleotides outside the gene matches: 7. The germline CDR1 and CDR2 sequences are SGHRS and YFSETQ. Looking up the rest from reference TRBV5-1 and TRBJ1-2 gives the full variable domain: KAGVTQTPRYLIKTRGQQVTLSCSPISGHRSVSWYQQTPGQGLQFLFEYFSETQRNKGNFPGRFSGRQFSNSRSEMNVSTLELGDSALYLCASSRAPGGGYTFGSGTRLTVV.

Only a few counts were recorded for this clone. The chain links TRBV7-9 to TRBJ2-7, with TRBD1 identical over 7 bases. Germline values: CDR1 SEHNR, CDR2 FQNEAQ (reference sequence). Trimming cost V 5 bases and J 2 bases; bases outside gene matches: 6. This CDR3 has 14 residues. CDR3 in amino acids: CASSRGQATYEQYF. CDR3 nucleotides: TGTGCCAGCAGCCGAGGACAGGCCACCTACGAGCAGTACTTC.

The chain joins TRBV4-2 to TRBJ2-7; 14 bases map to TRBD2. Germline CDR1 is LGHNA and CDR2 is YNFKEQ. This CDR3 contains 16 residues. V trimming: 4 bases; J trimming: 2 bases; junction bases outside the gene matches: 4. The CDR3 nucleotides read TGTGCCAGCAGCCCCGGACTAGCGGGGGGAGCCTACGAGCAGTACTTC. This translates into CASSPGLAGGAYEQYF.

The chain carries TRBV2 and TRBJ2-6; TRBD2 might be the D (5 bases). The CDR3 totals 15 residues. V was shortened by 7 bases and J by 0 bases, with 10 bases between the two germline ends. CDR1 and CDR2 from the germline V gene are SNHLY and FYNNEI. CDR3 residues: CASKRSTSGANVLTF. CDR3 nucleotides: TGTGCCAGCAAGCGGTCAACCTCTGGGGCCAACGTCCTGACTTTC. Together with reference TRBV2 and TRBJ2-6, the CDR3 gives the full variable domain: EPEVTQTPSHQVTQMGQEVILRCVPISNHLYFYWYRQILGQKVEFLVSFYNNEISEKSEIFDDQFSVERPDGSNFTLKIRSTKLEDSAMYFCASKRSTSGANVLTFGAGSRLTVL.

The chain couples TRBV4-2 to TRBJ1-1; TRBD1 is a possible D gene (6 bases). V shed 5 bases and J shed 4 bases, with 8 bases lying between them. The CDR3 has 12 amino acids. Per the germline V gene, CDR1 is LGHNA and CDR2 is YNFKEQ. The CDR3 here is CASSSTGTEAFF. Here the CDR3 DNA reads TGTGCCAGCAGCTCGACAGGCACTGAAGCTTTCTTT.

The V and J genes are TRBV5-6 and TRBJ2-6; D might be TRBD1 (5 bases). Deletions cut 2 bases from V and 1 base from J, with 13 bases between. The germline CDR1 and CDR2 sequences are SGHDT and YYEEEE. This CDR3 is 17 amino acids long. The CDR3 DNA reads as TGTGCCAGCAGCTTACTTTTAACAGGATCTGGGGCCAACGTCCTGACTTTC. As protein: CASSLLLTGSGANVLTF.

This clone was seen only a few times. This chain connects TRBV29-1 to TRBJ1-1; D is ambiguous. Germline V gene lookup returns CDR1 SQVTM and CDR2 ANQGSEA. Trimming stripped 3 bases from V and 6 bases from J, with 11 bases between. The CDR3 has 12 amino acids. In DNA form, the CDR3 reads TGCAGCGTTGACTCCGGAGGGCCTGAAGCTTTCTTT. Its protein is CSVDSGGPEAFF.

The chain uses TRBV25-1 and TRBJ2-1, with D perhaps matching TRBD2 (5 bases). This CDR3 spans 15 amino acids. V lost 7 bases, J lost 1 base, and 14 bases lay in between. Germline lookup yields CDR1 MGHDK and CDR2 SYGVNS. The CDR3 DNA reads as TGTGCCAGCACCAACGGGGTCGGTTCCTACAATGAGCAGTTCTTC. It yields the protein CASTNGVGSYNEQFF.